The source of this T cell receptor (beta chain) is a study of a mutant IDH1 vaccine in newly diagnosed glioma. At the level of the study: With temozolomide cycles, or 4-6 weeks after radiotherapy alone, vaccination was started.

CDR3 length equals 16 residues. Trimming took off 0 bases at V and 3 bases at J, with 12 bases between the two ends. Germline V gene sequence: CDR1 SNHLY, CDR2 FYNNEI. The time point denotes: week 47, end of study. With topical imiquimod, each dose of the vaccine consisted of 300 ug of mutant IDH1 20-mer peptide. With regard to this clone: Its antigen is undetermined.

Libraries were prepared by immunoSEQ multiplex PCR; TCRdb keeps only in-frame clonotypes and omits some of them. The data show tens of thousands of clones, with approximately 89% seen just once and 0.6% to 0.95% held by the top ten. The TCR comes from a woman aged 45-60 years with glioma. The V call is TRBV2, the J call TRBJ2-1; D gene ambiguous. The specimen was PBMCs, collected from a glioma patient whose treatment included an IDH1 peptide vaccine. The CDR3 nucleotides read TGTGCCAGCAGTGAAGCGCTAAGGACGGACTACAATGAGCAGTTCTTC. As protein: CASSEALRTDYNEQFF.